The rows below give T cell receptor beta chains drawn from one sample of a study of cytomegalovirus exposure and HLA in healthy donors. Sequencing used immunoSEQ multiplex PCR; TCRdb keeps in-frame clones, though not all of them. This sample has about 140,000 clones, with around 81% found just once. What was sequenced was PBMCs. The receptors shown here come from a man in his fifties in good health and CMV-seronegative. The CDR3 runs from the conserved cysteine through the conserved F or W. D genes are given only for firm matches. Some rows have no size entry. The others give once, few or many, or a class for an expanded clone.

clone size	D gene	V gene	J gene	CDR3 protein	CDR3 DNA
.	.	TRBV27	TRBJ2-3	CASSSIWVTGRTDTQYF	TGTGCCAGCAGTTCCATATGGGTGACAGGGAGGACAGATACGCAGTATTTT
few	.	TRBV5-1	TRBJ2-2	CASSPSGANTGELFF	TGCGCCAGCAGCCCCTCCGGGGCGAACACCGGGGAGCTGTTTTTT
few	.	TRBV7-2	TRBJ2-3	CASQGGQGPTDTQYF	TGTGCCAGTCAAGGCGGGCAGGGGCCCACAGATACGCAGTATTTT
few	TRBD1	TRBV5-1	TRBJ2-7	CASRYGTGGEQYF	TGCGCCAGCAGATATGGGACAGGGGGCGAGCAGTACTTC
.	.	TRBV7-2	TRBJ2-3	CASSFFFGSTDTQYF	TGTGCCAGCAGCTTTTTTTTCGGTAGCACAGATACGCAGTATTTT
.	.	TRBV7-6	TRBJ2-2	CASSLGTTANTGELFF	TGTGCCAGCAGCTTAGGTACGACAGCGAACACCGGGGAGCTGTTTTTT
few	.	TRBV25-1	TRBJ1-2	CASSDEAAYGYTF	TGTGCCAGCAGTGACGAGGCTGCCTATGGCTACACCTTC
.	.	TRBV5-6	TRBJ2-3	CASSLVALDTQYF	TGTGCCAGCAGCTTGGTAGCGCTGGATACGCAGTATTTT
.	TRBD1	TRBV7-6	TRBJ2-7	CASSPRTGLYEQYF	TGTGCCAGCAGCCCTCGGACAGGGCTCTACGAGCAGTACTTC
.	.	TRBV28	TRBJ2-1	CASSLNQQPTYEQFF	TGTGCCAGCAGTTTAAATCAACAGCCTACCTATGAGCAGTTCTTC